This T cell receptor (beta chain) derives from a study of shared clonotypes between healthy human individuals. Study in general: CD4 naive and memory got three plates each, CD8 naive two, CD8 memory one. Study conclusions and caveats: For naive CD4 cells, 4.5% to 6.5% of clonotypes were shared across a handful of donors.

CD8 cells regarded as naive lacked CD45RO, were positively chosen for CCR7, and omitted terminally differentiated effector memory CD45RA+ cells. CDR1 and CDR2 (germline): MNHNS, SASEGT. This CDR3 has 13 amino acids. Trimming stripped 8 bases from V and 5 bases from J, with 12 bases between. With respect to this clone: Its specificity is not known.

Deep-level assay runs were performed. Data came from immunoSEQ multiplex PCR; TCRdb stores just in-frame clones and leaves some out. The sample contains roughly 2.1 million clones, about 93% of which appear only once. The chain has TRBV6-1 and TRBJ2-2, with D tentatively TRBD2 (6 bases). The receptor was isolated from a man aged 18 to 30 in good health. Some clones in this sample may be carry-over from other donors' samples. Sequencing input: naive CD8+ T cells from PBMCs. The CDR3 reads CASGLRDTGELFF. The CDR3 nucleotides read TGTGCCAGCGGACTACGAGATACCGGGGAGCTGTTTTTT.